These 30 T cell receptor beta chains share one sample of origin, sequenced in a study of sequential checkpoint blockade in melanoma. Clones were read by immunoSEQ multiplex PCR, and TCRdb kept only the in-frame ones, dropping some. The data contain more than 30,000 clones, under 35% of them singletons. Treatment defined: randomized to nivolumab then ipilimumab (arm A) or the reverse (arm B). This specimen was tumor tissue (inferred from file names), taken from a patient given nivolumab and ipilimumab in sequence. The receptors were gathered from a human donor with melanoma.

The chain carries TRBV19 and TRBJ2-1, with TRBD2 matching over 9 bases. J was trimmed by 6 bases and V by 3 bases; bases with no gene match: 0. The CDR3 covers 13 residues. The germline CDR1 and CDR2 sequences are LNHDA and SQIVND (reference sequence). The CDR3 spells CASSMGLANEQFF. DNA of the CDR3: TGTGCCAGTAGTATGGGACTAGCCAATGAGCAGTTCTTC.

At least ten counts were recorded for this clone. The rearrangement joins TRBV11-3 to TRBJ2-6; D unresolved. CDR3 size: 16 residues. Germline CDR1 is SGHNT and CDR2 is YENEEA. Between the trimmed V and J ends, which lost 4 bases and 0 bases, there was a span of 10 bases. The CDR3 coding sequence is TGTGCCAGCAGCTCCGACGGTCGCTCTGGGGCCAACGTCCTGACTTTC. Its protein is CASSSDGRSGANVLTF.

This chain uses TRBV7-7 with TRBJ2-7; a possible D gene is TRBD1 (6 bases). This CDR3 has 14 amino acids. V was trimmed by 4 bases and J by 2 bases, leaving 12 bases between them. Germline values: CDR1 SSHAT, CDR2 FNYEAQ (reference sequence). Written as DNA, the CDR3 is TGTGCCAGCAGCTCCCGGGACACGGCCTACGAGCAGTACTTC. This translates into CASSSRDTAYEQYF.

There are a few counts of this clone. This chain connects TRBV6-8 to TRBJ1-2; D unclear. The germline V and J ends were trimmed by 0 bases and 7 bases, with 9 bases remaining between them. The CDR3 consists of 13 residues. Looked up from germline, CDR1 is MNHGY and CDR2 is SAAAGT. The CDR3 DNA sequence: TGTGCCAGCAGTTACTCAGGGCAGTTTGGCTACACCTTC. It yields the protein CASSYSGQFGYTF.

The CDR3 sequence: CASRGGAGNTIYF. Written as DNA, the CDR3 is TGTGCCAGTAGGGGGGGAGCTGGAAACACCATATATTTT. The genes are TRBV7-2 and TRBJ1-3; D might be TRBD1 (6 bases). The V gene lost 9 bases and the J gene lost 2 bases, with 11 bases spanning the gap. The germline V gene encodes CDR1 SGHTA and CDR2 FQGNSA. There are 13 residues in the CDR3.

The chain carries TRBV10-3 and TRBJ1-6; possible D gene TRBD1, 5 bases. The CDR3 is 14 residues long. Per the germline V gene, CDR1 is ENHRY and CDR2 is SYGVKD. With 1 base removed from V and 6 bases from J, the gap between germline ends came to 7 bases. In DNA form, the CDR3 reads TGTGCCATCAGTGAGTTAGGGGTTAATTCACCCCTCCACTTT. Its translation is CAISELGVNSPLHF.

Only a few counts were recorded for this clone. The rearrangement joins TRBV6-8 to TRBJ1-1, with D possibly matching TRBD1 (5 bases). Trimming took 1 base from V and 1 from J, leaving 13 bases between them. The CDR3 spans 16 residues. Germline V gene data show CDR1 as MNHGY and CDR2 as SAAAGT. The CDR3 sequence: CASSYLDGAGNTEAFF. The CDR3 nucleotides are TGTGCCAGCAGTTACTTGGACGGGGCGGGGAACACTGAAGCTTTCTTT.

The CDR3 sequence: CASSIGQAGDEQYF. The CDR3 nucleotides are TGTGCCAGTAGTATAGGTCAAGCGGGGGACGAGCAGTACTTC. The rearrangement links TRBV19 to TRBJ2-7; 8 bases align to TRBD2. The CDR3 extends over 14 amino acids. J lost 5 bases, V lost 1 base, and 4 bases had no gene match. Germline V CDR1 and CDR2: LNHDA, SQIVND (reference sequence).

This clone was observed a few times. The CDR3 loop is CASSLGGARYTDTQYF. The CDR3 nucleotides read TGTGCCAGCAGCTTAGGGGGGGCGCGGTACACAGATACGCAGTATTTT. The gene calls are TRBV11-3 and TRBJ2-3; TRBD1 or TRBD2 may be the D gene (6 bases each). Germline V CDR1 and CDR2: SGHNT, YENEEA. This CDR3 has 16 amino acids. V lost 1 base and J lost 2, with 13 bases in between.

This chain joins TRBV4-1 and TRBJ1-1; no definite D call. The CDR3 extends over 15 amino acids. With 0 bases removed from V and 3 bases from J, the gap between germline ends came to 11 bases. Germline assignment: CDR1 MGHRA and CDR2 YSYEKL. CDR3 coding DNA: TGCGCCAGCAGCCAAGAAGCGGGCCCCGACACTGAAGCTTTCTTT. This gives the protein CASSQEAGPDTEAFF.

V usage is TRBV28 and J usage is TRBJ2-1; D ambiguous. There are 15 residues in the CDR3. Per germline, CDR1 MDHEN and CDR2 SYDVKM. With 2 bases removed from V and 2 bases from J, the gap between germline ends came to 10 bases. CDR3 DNA: TGTGCCAGCAGTTTAGGGGTTCCCCCCTACAATGAGCAGTTCTTC. Its protein product is CASSLGVPPYNEQFF.

This chain connects TRBV25-1 to TRBJ2-7, with TRBD2 identical over 9 bases. Germline V gene data show CDR1 as MGHDK and CDR2 as SYGVNS. The CDR3 is 15 amino acids. V gave up 2 bases and J gave up 6 bases; unmatched junction bases: 8. CDR3: CASSEGASGVGEQYF. CDR3 nucleotides: TGTGCCAGCAGTGAAGGGGCTAGCGGGGTCGGCGAGCAGTACTTC.

This clone has a handful of counts. Germline is not matched at one junction end, which may reflect a read error. The V and J genes are TRBV6-8 and TRBJ1-3; D remains unclear. Per the germline V gene, CDR1 is MNHGY and CDR2 is SAAAGT. The CDR3 extends over 13 amino acids. The DNA for the CDR3 is TGTGCCATCAGTGCCGGGGCTGGAAACACCATATATTTT. It is translated as CAISAGAGNTIYF.

This clone has just a few counts. V usage is TRBV1 and J usage is TRBJ2-7; TRBD1, as called in the table, went unchecked against the DNA. TRBV1 has pseudogene status. CDR3 length: 14 residues. The CDR3 is CASSQDLAHYEQYF. For the CDR3, the DNA is TGCGCCAGCAGCCAAGATTTGGCTCACTACGAGCAGTACTTC.

This clone was detected a few times. The J gene is TRBJ1-2, the V gene TRBV1; TRBD1, the table's D call, was not compared with the DNA. TRBV1 is classified as a pseudogene. The CDR3 sequence is 17 residues long. The CDR3, as DNA: TGCGCCAGCAGCCAAATTTACACAGTCGTGTCGGTCTATGGCTACACCTTC. Its protein is CASSQIYTVVSVYGYTF.

The rearrangement uses TRBV5-1 and TRBJ1-4, with TRBD1 matching over 8 bases. The germline V gene has CDR1 SGHRS and CDR2 YFSETQ. The length of the CDR3 is 14 residues. Losses at the gene ends were 5 bases for V and 5 bases for J; bases not matched to a gene: 5. The CDR3 DNA follows: TGCGCCAGCAGTAGGACAGGGAAAAATGAAAAACTGTTTTTT. Translation: CASSRTGKNEKLFF.

V is TRBV11-3 and J is TRBJ2-1, with 9 bases matching TRBD2. This CDR3 region has 18 residues. After removal of 5 bases from V and 4 bases from J, the junction contained 15 bases not matched to a gene. The germline V gene encodes CDR1 SGHNT and CDR2 YENEEA. CDR3 sequence: CASSHSGTSPRSYNEQFF. CDR3 DNA sequence: TGTGCCAGCAGCCACTCCGGGACTAGCCCCCGTTCGTACAATGAGCAGTTCTTC.

This clone was detected many times. The V call is TRBV4-1, the J call TRBJ2-3; 9 positions match TRBD2. The germline gives CDR1 MGHRA, CDR2 YSYEKL. Trimming took 3 bases from V and 4 from J; bases not matched to a gene: 5. The CDR3 length is 15 residues. CDR3 protein: CASSQSAGGADTQYF. Written as DNA, the CDR3 is TGCGCCAGCAGCCAGTCAGCGGGGGGCGCAGATACGCAGTATTTT.

In this sample, this clone turned up a few times. This chain joins TRBV4-1 and TRBJ1-3; 8 bases align to TRBD1. From germline, CDR1 is MGHRA and CDR2 YSYEKL. V lost 2 bases and J lost 5; bases outside the gene matches: 5. The CDR3 spans 15 residues. This CDR3 reads CASSQQTGERNTIYF. The CDR3 DNA reads TGCGCCAGCAGCCAACAGACAGGGGAGAGAAACACCATATATTTT.

V and J are TRBV25-1 and TRBJ2-1, with D hard to call. The CDR3 is 15 residues long. CDR1 MGHDK and CDR2 SYGVNS come from the germline V gene. V shed 0 bases and J shed 8 bases, with 14 bases lying between them. The CDR3 region has the DNA TGTGCCAGCAGTGAATATGGGATCGATGGTCATGAGCAGTTCTTC. It is translated as CASSEYGIDGHEQFF.

The table lists this clone with a few counts. The chain has TRBV6-8 and TRBJ2-7; 7 nucleotides line up with TRBD1. The germline gives CDR1 MNHGY, CDR2 SAAAGT. This CDR3 is 14 amino acids long. J lost 0 bases, V lost 7 bases, and 6 bases had no gene match. CDR3: CASIRQGDSYEQYF. In DNA form, the CDR3 reads TGTGCCAGCATCCGACAGGGAGACTCCTACGAGCAGTACTTC.

This chain joins TRBV5-1 and TRBJ1-1; the D is unclear. This CDR3 is 14 amino acids long. Germline V lookup: CDR1 SGHRS, CDR2 YFSETQ. Trimming took off 0 bases at V and 3 bases at J, with 9 bases between the two ends. The CDR3 here is CASSLDQPYTEAFF. CDR3 in DNA: TGCGCCAGCAGCTTGGACCAGCCCTACACTGAAGCTTTCTTT.

The chain employs TRBV6-8 and TRBJ2-5, with TRBD2 as a possible D gene (5 bases). V was clipped by 11 bases and J by 2 bases, with 18 bases between them. This CDR3 has 14 residues. Germline-derived CDR1 and CDR2 are MNHGY and SAAAGT. The CDR3 DNA reads as TGTGCCGTTGGCGCCGGGATCGCTCAAGAGACCCAGTACTTC. As protein: CAVGAGIAQETQYF.

The chain uses TRBV4-1 and TRBJ2-3; D is unclear. Germline V gives CDR1 MGHRA, CDR2 YSYEKL. V was shortened by 4 bases and J by 0 bases, with 11 bases between the two germline ends. The CDR3 length is 15 residues. CDR3 bases: TGCGCCAGCAGCCGGGGTACCACTAGCACAGATACGCAGTATTTT. It specifies CASSRGTTSTDTQYF.

This chain joins TRBV6-8 and TRBJ2-3, with TRBD2 matching 7 bases. V was pared by 5 bases and J by 1 base, with 3 bases of the junction left unmatched. The CDR3 length is 14 residues. Germline V gene data show CDR1 as MNHGY and CDR2 as SAAAGT. Written as DNA, the CDR3 is TGTGCCAGCAGTCTGGGGGGGGGCACAGATACGCAGTATTTT. Translated: CASSLGGGTDTQYF.

This clone was found a few times. V and J are TRBV30 and TRBJ2-3; D may correspond to TRBD1 or TRBD2 (6 bases each). The CDR3 runs to 14 residues. Germline V gene lookup returns CDR1 GTSNPN and CDR2 SVGIG (reference sequence). V lost 4 bases and J lost 2, with 13 bases in between. The chain's CDR3 is CAWNIRGDTDTQYF. CDR3 coding DNA: TGTGCCTGGAACATTAGGGGGGACACAGATACGCAGTATTTT.

This clone was seen a handful of times. Other nucleotide sequences from this sample produce the same CDR3. The chain recombines TRBV15 with TRBJ1-5; the D gene is possibly TRBD1 (6 bases). The V and J ends lost 0 bases and 6 bases respectively, with 12 bases between them. The CDR3 spans 15 residues. From germline, CDR1 is LNHNV and CDR2 YYDKDF (reference sequence). The CDR3 coding sequence is TGTGCCACCAGCAGAGACGGTCAAGGGGGTCAGCCCCAGCATTTT. Translated, it gives CATSRDGQGGQPQHF.

The chain couples TRBV6-8 to TRBJ1-1; D is perhaps TRBD1 (5 bases). Trimming stripped 6 bases from V and 4 bases from J, with 27 bases between. Germline V gene sequence: CDR1 MNHGY, CDR2 SAAAGT. This CDR3 has 18 residues. The CDR3 bases are TGTGCCAGCAGCCGACAGCAACCCGACGGATCTACGGGCACTGAAGCTTTCTTT. It is translated as CASSRQQPDGSTGTEAFF.

This chain links TRBV14 with TRBJ2-2, with 9 bases fitting TRBD2. Looked up from germline, CDR1 is SGHDN and CDR2 is FVKESK. The CDR3 loop spans 18 amino acids. The ends lost 0 bases at V and 3 bases at J; junction bases unmatched: 8. Here the CDR3 reads CASSQDVVAGAYTGELFF. Here the CDR3 DNA reads TGTGCCAGCAGCCAAGATGTGGTAGCGGGAGCTTACACCGGGGAGCTGTTTTTT.

The chain's CDR3 is CASGGASGANVLTF. The CDR3 DNA sequence: TGCGCCAGCGGAGGGGCATCTGGGGCCAACGTCCTGACTTTC. V usage is TRBV4-1 and J usage is TRBJ2-6; a possible D gene is TRBD2 (6 bases). Germline V gives CDR1 MGHRA, CDR2 YSYEKL. V was clipped by 8 bases and J by 1 base, with 9 bases between them. The CDR3 covers 14 residues.